This record covers a single T cell receptor beta chain. Here immunoSEQ multiplex PCR was the method, and the copy in TCRdb shows in-frame clones only, minus some. The sample consists of around 130,000 clones, under 95% of them appearing once. A Seattle source enrolled patients during active infection and followed them longitudinally. This entry belongs to a study of blood T cell repertoires in COVID-19. The clonotype was recovered from a man aged 55 to 70 with COVID-19, enrolled during active disease. Sequencing was carried out using peripheral blood.

This chain's CDR3 is CASSQEAHGLAGFTDTQYF. The CDR3 DNA reads TGCGCCAGCAGCCAAGAGGCCCACGGACTAGCGGGCTTCACAGATACGCAGTATTTT. This chain uses TRBV4-1 with TRBJ2-3; 11 nucleotides line up with TRBD2. Germline assignment: CDR1 MGHRA and CDR2 YSYEKL. V lost 0 bases, J lost 2 bases, and 10 bases stayed unmatched. The CDR3 runs 19 residues.